Below, 31 T cell receptor beta chains from the same sample are listed, as sequenced in a study of human T cells and chemical hapten exposure. TCRdb processed the RACE reads anew with MiXCR; each CDR3 protein has one entry. The table has about 380,000 distinct CDR3 sequences, roughly 5.3% seen once. Time point reported: pre-sensitization, week 0. As to treatment: therapeutic diphenylcyclopropenone sensitization with weekly scalp DPC. This specimen was whole blood, taken in connection with sensitization to the hapten diphenylcyclopropenone (DPC). Every receptor here comes from a woman aged 45 to 65 with alopecia areata. Some clones in this sample may be carry-over from other donors' samples.

This clonotype was seen many times. The chain combines TRBV7-9 with TRBJ2-1; TRBD2 aligns across 9 bases. Per the germline V gene, CDR1 is SEHNR and CDR2 is FQNEAQ (reference sequence). The V segment lost 6 bases and the J segment 9 bases; nucleotides outside the gene matches: 12. This CDR3 spans 15 amino acids. The CDR3 coding sequence is TGTGCCAGCAGGAGGGGTAGCGGGAGTAACGGTGAGCAGTTCTTC. Protein: CASRRGSGSNGEQFF.

In this sample, this clonotype turned up a few times. The chain is built from TRBV7-6 and TRBJ2-3, with 10 nucleotides matching TRBD2. This CDR3 is 15 amino acids long. Germline CDR1 is SGHVS and CDR2 is FNYEAQ. The V gene end was trimmed by 4 bases and the J gene end by 4 bases; junction bases not matched to a gene: 5. Here the CDR3 DNA reads TGTGCCAGCAGCTCTAGCGGGGGCCTCCCAGATACGCAGTATTTT. Amino acids: CASSSSGGLPDTQYF.

J is TRBJ2-1 and V is TRBV24-1; no reliable D call. V lost 3 bases and J lost 3, with 11 bases in between. Germline V gene data show CDR1 as KGHDR and CDR2 as SFDVKD. The CDR3 is made up of 15 amino acids. DNA of the CDR3: TGTGCCACCAGTGATCCGCGACTCGACTACAATGAGCAGTTCTTC. Translation gives CATSDPRLDYNEQFF.

This clonotype was recorded at least ten times. This chain links TRBV29-1 with TRBJ2-7, with D possibly TRBD2 on 5 matching bases. The CDR3 consists of 14 residues. Germline V gene sequence: CDR1 SQVTM, CDR2 ANQGSEA. The ends were cut back, 4 bases at V and 4 bases at J, with 17 bases in the middle. CDR3 protein: CSVVPEGLRYEQYF. The DNA for the CDR3 is TGCAGCGTTGTCCCAGAGGGTTTGCGTTACGAGCAGTACTTC.

This clonotype was detected ten times or more. The chain uses TRBV7-9 and TRBJ1-5; tentative D call: TRBD1 (6 bases). The ends were cut back, 2 bases at V and 3 bases at J, with 8 bases in the middle. CDR3 length: 14 amino acids. The germline CDR1 and CDR2 sequences are SEHNR and FQNEAQ (reference sequence). The CDR3: CASSLRDTNQPQHF. The CDR3 nucleotides are TGTGCCAGCAGCTTACGGGACACCAATCAGCCCCAGCATTTT.

The chain recombines TRBV29-1 with TRBJ1-1; no clear D. CDR1 is SQVTM and CDR2 is ANQGSEA in the germline V gene. This CDR3 is built from 11 residues. V lost 6 bases to trimming and J lost 2 bases, with 7 bases between them. The CDR3 bases are TGCAGCGTCGACATCAACACTGAAGCTTTCTTT. Protein: CSVDINTEAFF.

In its sample, this clonotype was seen many times. Here the CDR3 DNA reads TGCAGCGTTTCGGACAGGGTGGGAAGCAATGAGCAGTTCTTC. This sequence encodes CSVSDRVGSNEQFF. This chain joins TRBV29-1 and TRBJ2-1; 8 nucleotides agree with TRBD1. This CDR3 comprises 14 residues. Per the germline V gene, CDR1 is SQVTM and CDR2 is ANQGSEA. V lost 5 bases and J lost 6; bases outside the gene matches: 9.

This clonotype was detected many times. CDR3 amino acids: CASNQGLSGANVLTF. The CDR3 DNA follows: TGTGCCAGCAACCAGGGTCTTTCTGGGGCCAACGTCCTGACTTTC. The chain recombines TRBV12-3 or TRBV12-4 with TRBJ2-6, with D maybe TRBD1 (5 bases). V was clipped by 7 bases and J by 1 base, with 11 bases between them. The CDR3 consists of 15 residues.

This clonotype was seen many times. The rearrangement uses TRBV7-9 and TRBJ1-1; 8 bases agree with TRBD1. The CDR3 totals 14 residues. The germline gives CDR1 SEHNR, CDR2 FQNEAQ (reference sequence). V gave up 2 bases and J gave up 5 bases; unmatched junction bases: 4. This chain's CDR3 is CASSLTGQGTEAFF. The CDR3, as DNA: TGTGCCAGCAGCTTAACAGGACAGGGAACTGAAGCTTTCTTT.

This clonotype has only a few counts. The gene calls are TRBV29-1 and TRBJ1-1; tentative D call: TRBD1 (5 bases). Germline V CDR1 and CDR2: SQVTM, ANQGSEA. Trimming stripped 3 bases from V and 6 bases from J, with 8 bases between. There are 11 residues in the CDR3. As DNA, the CDR3 is TGCAGCGTTGAGCTGGGGGCTGAAGCTTTCTTT. It translates to CSVELGAEAFF.

This clonotype has just a few counts. The DNA for the CDR3 is TGTGCCAGCAGTTACTCAGGGGACCCCCTCCACTTT. It encodes CASSYSGDPLHF. The V call is TRBV6-5, the J call TRBJ1-6, with a weak D call TRBD1 (5 bases). The germline V and J ends were trimmed by 0 bases and 13 bases, with 7 bases remaining between them. The CDR3 has 12 residues. Germline lookup yields CDR1 MNHEY and CDR2 SVGAGI.

This clonotype was seen only a few times. The CDR3 nucleotides read TGCAGTGCTTATCAGGATAGCAATCAGCCCCAGCATTTT. It translates to CSAYQDSNQPQHF. This chain links TRBV20-1 with TRBJ1-5; no clear D gene. The CDR3 length is 13 residues. V was shortened by 5 bases and J by 0 bases, with 8 bases between the two germline ends. Germline-derived CDR1 and CDR2 are DFQATT and SNEGSKA (reference sequence).

Ten or more counts support this clonotype. J is TRBJ2-5 and V is TRBV5-1; perhaps TRBD2 as D (7 bases). Germline-derived CDR1 and CDR2 are SGHRS and YFSETQ. The CDR3 loop spans 17 amino acids. The V end lost 4 bases, the J end lost 4 bases, and 23 bases lay between the germline ends. DNA of the CDR3: TGCGCCAGCAGCGCGGTCGGGGGGCGTTTCTCTGGAGAGACCCAGTACTTC. It translates to CASSAVGGRFSGETQYF.

The chain couples TRBV7-8 to TRBJ2-1; no clear D. The CDR3 consists of 12 residues. The V gene lost 3 bases and the J gene lost 15 bases, with 15 bases spanning the gap. Germline CDR1 is SGHVS and CDR2 is FQNEAQ. CDR3 coding DNA: TGTGCCAGCAGCTTCTCTGAAACGCCATCGTTCTTC. Amino acid sequence: CASSFSETPSFF.

This clonotype was picked up many times. The chain is built from TRBV3-1 and TRBJ1-4; 9 bases line up with TRBD1. The germline V gene encodes CDR1 LGHDT and CDR2 YNNKEL (reference sequence). This CDR3 is built from 17 residues. The J segment lost 5 bases and the V segment lost 0 bases, leaving 7 bases of the junction unmatched. The CDR3 protein is CASSQERTGDRNEKLFF. CDR3 DNA sequence: TGTGCCAGCAGCCAAGAGAGGACAGGGGATCGGAATGAAAAACTGTTTTTT. Based on the CDR3 plus reference TRBV3-1 and TRBJ1-4, the full variable domain is DTAVSQTPKYLVTQMGNDKSIKCEQNLGHDTMYWYKQDSKKFLKIMFSYNNKELIINETVPNRFSPKSPDKAHLNLHINSLELGDSAVYFCASSQERTGDRNEKLFFGSGTQLSVL.

This clonotype occurred many times. The genes are TRBV24-1 and TRBJ2-1; possibly TRBD2 for D (5 bases). Germline CDR1 is KGHDR and CDR2 is SFDVKD. The CDR3 totals 12 residues. V was shortened by 6 bases and J by 4 bases, with 6 bases between the two germline ends. The CDR3 DNA sequence: TGTGCCACCAGTAGGAGGTACAATGAGCAGTTCTTC. Translation gives CATSRRYNEQFF.

This clonotype appeared a few times. V and J are TRBV11-2 and TRBJ2-5; a weak D match, TRBD1 (6 bases). CDR1 and CDR2 from the germline V gene are SGHAT and FQNNGV. The CDR3 length is 15 residues. V was trimmed by 3 bases and J by 10 bases, leaving 21 bases between them. The DNA of the CDR3 is TGTGCCAGCAGCTTTAGGGGGTACGGACCTGGCGACCAGTACTTC. Protein sequence: CASSFRGYGPGDQYF.

The gene calls are TRBV5-5 and TRBJ1-1; D unclear. Looked up from germline, CDR1 is SGHKS and CDR2 is YYEKEE (reference sequence). V lost 2 bases, J lost 6 bases, and 11 bases lay in between. The CDR3 loop spans 13 amino acids. The CDR3, as DNA: TGTGCCAGCAGCTTTCGGCTCGGGCCTGAAGCTTTCTTT. Protein product: CASSFRLGPEAFF.

There are many counts of this clonotype. The chain links TRBV7-9 to TRBJ2-5; 9 nucleotides agree with TRBD1. Germline CDR1 SEHNR, CDR2 FQNEAQ (reference sequence). The CDR3 spans 15 residues. V lost 1 base and J lost 5; bases outside the gene matches: 5. The CDR3 here is CASSLVDRGEETQYF. The DNA for the CDR3 is TGTGCCAGCAGCTTAGTGGACAGGGGAGAGGAGACCCAGTACTTC.

The rearrangement links TRBV20-1 to TRBJ1-6; D call uncertain. Germline V gene data show CDR1 as DFQATT and CDR2 as SNEGSKA (reference sequence). The CDR3 is made up of 14 amino acids. Trimming cost V 3 bases and J 7 bases, with 13 bases left between them. Here the CDR3 reads CSARRIGGNSPLHF. The CDR3 DNA follows: TGCAGTGCTAGGCGCATCGGAGGAAATTCACCCCTCCACTTT.

V and J are TRBV7-9 and TRBJ1-1; no definite D call. The CDR3 covers 14 residues. Trimming pared 4 bases from V and 4 bases from J, leaving 13 bases between. Germline V CDR1 and CDR2: SEHNR, FQNEAQ (reference sequence). The CDR3 region has the DNA TGTGCCAGCAGCTCCCGGGCCACGGGCACTGAAGCTTTCTTT. This translates into CASSSRATGTEAFF.

The chain employs TRBV11-2 and TRBJ2-1; perhaps TRBD2 as D (5 bases). This CDR3 has 15 residues. Trimming cost V 4 bases and J 0 bases, with 10 bases left between them. The germline gives CDR1 SGHAT, CDR2 FQNNGV. The CDR3 nucleotides are TGTGCCAGCAGCTCAGCGGTTAGCTCCTACAATGAGCAGTTCTTC. Its protein is CASSSAVSSYNEQFF.

The chain is built from TRBV27 and TRBJ1-5; 9 nucleotides align to TRBD1. The CDR3 covers 15 residues. Germline CDR1 is MNHEY and CDR2 is SMNVEV (reference sequence). Germline trimming cut 7 bases from V and 4 bases from J; bases unmatched to any gene: 8. The CDR3 protein is CASMEEQGANQPQHF. The CDR3 DNA follows: TGTGCCAGCATGGAGGAACAGGGGGCAAATCAGCCCCAGCATTTT.

This chain joins TRBV20-1 and TRBJ2-7; 9 bases are a match to TRBD1. The CDR3 sequence is 12 residues long. The V segment lost 6 bases and the J segment 5 bases; nucleotides outside the gene matches: 5. Per the germline V gene, CDR1 is DFQATT and CDR2 is SNEGSKA (reference sequence). The CDR3 loop is CSAPDRGDEQYF. The CDR3 DNA follows: TGCAGTGCACCGGACAGGGGAGACGAGCAGTACTTC.

The chain has TRBV4-3 and TRBJ2-3; D not resolved. Germline CDR1 reads LGHNA; CDR2 reads YSLEER. The CDR3 runs to 14 residues. Trimming pared 5 bases from V and 1 base from J, leaving 10 bases between. The CDR3 nucleotides read TGCGCCAGCAGCTGGGGTGTGGGCACAGATACGCAGTATTTT. Residues: CASSWGVGTDTQYF.

V and J are TRBV6-1 and TRBJ1-1, with 11 positions matching TRBD1. V was pared by 2 bases and J by 4 bases, with 6 bases of the junction left unmatched. The CDR3 contains 16 residues. CDR1 MNHNS and CDR2 SASEGT come from the germline V gene. CDR3 sequence (DNA): TGTGCCAGCAGTGAATGGACAGGGGGCTTGGGCACTGAAGCTTTCTTT. It codes for CASSEWTGGLGTEAFF.

The chain links TRBV6-2 or TRBV6-3 to TRBJ1-5; 10 bases map to TRBD1. CDR1 and CDR2 (germline): MNHEY, SVGEGT. Trimming at V came to 5 bases and at J to 4 bases, leaving 17 bases not matched to a gene. This CDR3 contains 19 residues. In nucleotides, the CDR3 is TGTGCCAGCAGTGCCCCCGGGACAGGGGTCGATGGCGGTAATCAGCCCCAGCATTTT. As protein: CASSAPGTGVDGGNQPQHF.

This clonotype was recorded many times. The chain couples TRBV7-9 to TRBJ1-2; D remains ambiguous. This CDR3 spans 14 amino acids. V was shortened by 1 base and J by 0 bases, with 6 bases between the two germline ends. Germline V gene lookup returns CDR1 SEHNR and CDR2 FQNEAQ (reference sequence). The CDR3: CASSLVGPNYGYTF. The CDR3 DNA follows: TGTGCCAGCAGCTTAGTGGGCCCTAACTATGGCTACACCTTC. The whole variable domain, filled in from reference TRBV7-9 and TRBJ1-2, reads DTGVSQNPRHKITKRGQNVTFRCDPISEHNRLYWYRQTLGQGPEFLTYFQNEAQLEKSRLLSDRFSAERPKGSFSTLEIQRTEQGDSAMYLCASSLVGPNYGYTFGSGTRLTVV.

The chain links TRBV6-6 to TRBJ2-1, with D maybe TRBD1 (6 bases). The CDR3 runs to 13 residues. Trimming stripped 4 bases from V and 8 bases from J, with 12 bases between. Germline V gene data show CDR1 as MNHNY and CDR2 as SVGAGI (reference sequence). The CDR3 DNA follows: TGTGCCAGCAGTTCTACAGGGTTCGATGAGCAGTTCTTC. Its translation: CASSSTGFDEQFF.

This clonotype was picked up many times. The chain joins TRBV20-1 to TRBJ1-3; possible D gene TRBD1, 5 bases. The V gene lost 4 bases and the J gene lost 2 bases, with 12 bases spanning the gap. Germline assignment: CDR1 DFQATT and CDR2 SNEGSKA (reference sequence). The CDR3 has 14 residues. In DNA form, the CDR3 reads TGCAGTGCTACGGGACCGAACACTGGAAACACCATATATTTT. As protein: CSATGPNTGNTIYF.

The chain has TRBV6-5 and TRBJ2-7; D is perhaps TRBD1 (6 bases). The CDR3 has 16 residues. The germline V gene encodes CDR1 MNHEY and CDR2 SVGAGI. Trimming stripped 1 base from V and 0 bases from J, with 13 bases between. The CDR3 nucleotides read TGTGCCAGCAGTTACTACGTGGGGGCCGCCTCCTACGAGCAGTACTTC. It yields the protein CASSYYVGAASYEQYF.